Following are 10 T cell receptor beta chains from one sample sequenced in a study of blood T cells in healthy people across ages. Using a J-beta primer mix together with a sample-barcoded 5' primer, a second PCR was run for roughly 6 to 11 cycles. TCRdb re-called the 5' RACE reads through MiXCR, storing one row per CDR3 protein. The sample lists about 280,000 distinct CDR3 sequences, less than 30% seen once, with approximately 29% in the top ten. Sequencing used blood. The source of these receptors is a woman aged 70-85 years in good health.

This clonotype was counted at least ten times. This chain links TRBV20-1 with TRBJ2-7; either TRBD1 or TRBD2 may fit D (5 bases each). Trimming removed 3 bases from V and 5 bases from J, with 17 bases in between. The germline gives CDR1 DFQATT, CDR2 SNEGSKA (reference sequence). The CDR3 sequence is 14 residues long. The CDR3 nucleotides are TGCAGTGCTAGGTCGCCAGGGAGTTTTGACGAGCAGTACTTC. As protein: CSARSPGSFDEQYF.

This clonotype has more than one count but fewer than ten. The chain uses TRBV20-1 and TRBJ1-5, with 7 bases identical to TRBD1. Germline V gene lookup returns CDR1 DFQATT and CDR2 SNEGSKA (reference sequence). This CDR3 has 14 residues. Unmatched junction bases numbered 4, after V lost 1 base and J lost 4 bases. CDR3 amino acids: CSARGGTDNQPQHF. The CDR3 bases are TGCAGTGCTAGAGGAGGGACAGATAATCAGCCCCAGCATTTT.

This rearrangement joins TRBV7-8 to TRBJ2-3; D uncertain. Trimming cost V 0 bases and J 2 bases, with 12 bases left between them. Germline lookup yields CDR1 SGHVS and CDR2 FQNEAQ. The CDR3 loop spans 16 amino acids. The CDR3 spells CASSLAAGVFTDTQYF. In DNA form, the CDR3 reads TGTGCCAGCAGCTTAGCGGCAGGCGTCTTCACAGATACGCAGTATTTT. Complete variable domain (other parts from reference TRBV7-8 and TRBJ2-3): GAGVSQSPRYKVAKRGQDVALRCDPISGHVSLFWYQQALGQGPEFLTYFQNEAQLDKSGLPSDRFFAERPEGSVSTLKIQRTQQEDSAVYLCASSLAAGVFTDTQYFGPGTRLTVL.

Only a few counts were recorded for this clonotype. V and J are TRBV9 and TRBJ2-5; TRBD2 might be the D (5 bases). V was shortened by 4 bases and J by 5 bases, with 18 bases between the two germline ends. Germline V gene lookup returns CDR1 SGDLS and CDR2 YYNGEE. The CDR3 length is 15 residues. In nucleotides, the CDR3 is TGTGCCAGCAGCCTCCGGGATGGATCCTGGGAGACCCAGTACTTC. Protein product: CASSLRDGSWETQYF. The entire variable domain, with the rest obtained from reference TRBV9 and TRBJ2-5, is as follows: DSGVTQTPKHLITATGQRVTLRCSPRSGDLSVYWYQQSLDQGLQFLIQYYNGEERAKGNILERFSAQQFPDLHSELNLSSLELGDSALYFCASSLRDGSWETQYFGPGTRLLVL.

The chain links TRBV4-2 to TRBJ2-5; D gene unclear. In germline, CDR1 is LGHNA, CDR2 YNFKEQ. Trimming left V 2 bases short and J 11 bases short, with 9 bases between. This CDR3 is 11 amino acids long. The CDR3 here is CASSQRGEQYF. CDR3 nucleotide sequence: TGTGCCAGCAGCCAAAGAGGAGAGCAGTACTTC.

This clonotype was counted between two and nine times. This sequence joins TRBV28 and TRBJ1-5; D is possibly TRBD1 (5 bases). Trimming took off 3 bases at V and 4 bases at J, with 10 bases between the two ends. Looked up from germline, CDR1 is MDHEN and CDR2 is SYDVKM. The CDR3 consists of 14 residues. CDR3 protein: CASSLGDRNQPQHF. CDR3 nucleotides: TGTGCCAGCAGTTTGGGGGACCGAAATCAGCCCCAGCATTTT.

The V gene is TRBV2, the J gene TRBJ2-1; 11 nucleotides align to TRBD2. There are 15 residues in the CDR3. The junction had 3 bases not matched to a gene; V was cut back by 3 bases and J by 5 bases. CDR1 is SNHLY and CDR2 is FYNNEI in the germline V gene. The CDR3 loop is CASSDATSGNNEQFF. Written as DNA, the CDR3 is TGTGCCAGCAGTGATGCGACTAGCGGGAACAATGAGCAGTTCTTC.

This clonotype came up a few times. Germline is not matched at one junction end, which may reflect a read error. The genes are TRBV7-2 and TRBJ1-3, with D perhaps TRBD1 (6 bases). This CDR3 contains 15 residues. Germline-derived CDR1 and CDR2 are SGHTA and FQGNSA. CDR3 protein: CASSLVGANGTTIYF. The CDR3 DNA follows: TGTGCCAGCAGCTTAGTGGGGGCAAATGGAACCACCATATATTTT.

The chain has TRBV11-1 and TRBJ2-7, with D maybe TRBD1 (6 bases). The CDR3 length is 16 residues. The V end was cut by 5 bases, the J end by 0 bases, with 17 bases between. The germline CDR1 and CDR2 sequences are SGHAT and FQDESV (reference sequence). CDR3 sequence reads: CASSERDTAASYEQYF. The CDR3 DNA follows: TGTGCCAGCAGCGAACGGGACACTGCGGCCTCCTACGAGCAGTACTTC.

J is TRBJ2-4 and V is TRBV28; D call uncertain. This CDR3 has 13 residues. V lost 4 bases, J lost 0 bases, and 4 bases lay in between. Germline V gene data show CDR1 as MDHEN and CDR2 as SYDVKM. The CDR3 DNA reads as TGTGCCAGCAGTTATCTAGCCAAAAACATTCAGTACTTC. This encodes CASSYLAKNIQYF.